This T cell receptor (beta chain) was identified during a study of cytomegalovirus exposure and HLA in healthy donors (TCRdb year 2017). Notes on the research overall: According to an earlier analysis of several hundred of the donors, about 179 million T cells yielded 100 million or so unique TCR beta sequences and around 280 Gb of sequence data. The study aimed to test whether signatures of past pathogen exposure could be identified by cataloging public T cell receptors. In a later genetic analysis, genome-wide SNP genotypes for about 60% of the 666 donors were used, and that subset was treated as a discovery cohort. The study combined high-throughput TCR immunosequencing, statistical association of individual TCRs with disease status, and machine learning to predict cytomegalovirus infection status. The study used immunosequencing to profile the T cell repertoires of around 600 subjects and linked those repertoires to cytomegalovirus serostatus. In addition to the first cohort of around 670 subjects, a separate validation cohort of 120 different subjects was used. All discovery cohort repertoires had been generated using a single sequencing platform. In a later analysis, previously published TCR beta repertoires from 550 to 700 donors were re-analyzed and high-resolution HLA genotyping was added so that TCR occurrence patterns could be studied. Donor age, sex, ethnicity and CMV serostatus were collected together with the repertoire data. The number of donors typed differed by locus, with 629-630 for A, B, C, DRB1 and DQB1, approximately 500 for DQA1, 606 for DPA1, and 450 to 480 for DPB1. Four or five DR-DQ haplotypes were handled as single units for association and clustering because linkage in the cohort was strong. HLA typing covered class I and class II loci at four-digit resolution. Rather than drawing on any new phenotypic data, the later analysis identified candidate immune exposures from TCR beta sequences and the way those sequences occurred across donors. About 300 gigabases of sequencing data and some 85 million unique TCR sequences were included in an early release covering several hundred HLA-typed donors. On average, 235,054 unique TCR beta nucleotide sequences were sequenced per donor among about 400 genotyped donors of the cohort, with roughly a sixth of those sequences being non-productive. Of the roughly 390 genotyped donors, about 84% fell in the genetic ancestry cluster associated with self-reported Caucasian donors. An earlier analysis of a few hundred of the donors applied high-throughput TCR beta sequencing to assess whether each TCR beta V gene segment acted as functional or pseudogenic.

Libraries came from the immunoSEQ multiplex PCR assay. A mixture of 60 forward primers for TCR Vbeta segments and 13 reverse primers for TCR Jbeta segments was used in the multiplex PCR. The CDR3 region of rearranged TCR beta genes was amplified from genomic DNA by a multiplex PCR assay. On the Illumina HiSeq System, the amplified TCR beta libraries were sequenced as 87-base-pair reads. For the original study's pipeline: In a later analysis, roughly 80 million unique TCR beta chains were counted across the 500 to 850 repertoires, and roughly 11 million of these chains were shared by at least two donors. To remove PCR and sequencing errors, raw reads were error-corrected and collapsed into unique sequences using a nearest-neighbor algorithm that merged closely related sequences. CDR3 sequences were aligned to IMGT reference sequences to assign V, D and J gene segments. For a sequence to be retained, at least a six-nucleotide match to both a V gene segment and a J gene segment was required. A rearrangement was called productive if the CDR3 had no stop codons and remained in frame with V and J, and every other rearrangement was called non-productive. CDR3 was defined according to IMGT convention as the region running from the second conserved V-encoded cysteine to the conserved J-encoded phenylalanine. The earlier analysis of fewer than 700 of the donors excluded sequences that lacked an unambiguous match to a single V gene segment. An earlier analysis of a few hundred of the donors called V segments functional above 56.7% productive rearrangements and segregating when the between-donor standard deviation exceeded 5%. A statistical classification framework was built for diagnosing cytomegalovirus status from the catalog of TCR beta chain sequences. In a later analysis, TCR nucleotide sequences were compared against IMGT/GENE-DB human TR gene sequences so that V and J genes could be assigned. The TCRdist pipeline was used in a later analysis to assign CDR3 sequences and most-parsimonious VDJ recombination scenarios. In a later analysis, each TCR beta chain was defined by its CDR3 amino acid sequence together with its V-gene family, and reads without a unique V-gene family were excluded. In a later analysis, 500 to 650 highly shared, low-generation-probability nucleotide sequences were removed to address suspected cross-contamination and a sequencing artifact. In a later analysis, a clonal expansion index was calculated for each public chain from normalized within-repertoire ranks of inferred template counts. Generation probabilities in a later analysis came from a VDJ recombination model fitted to out-of-frame rearrangements, and those results were checked against IGoR. In a later analysis, TCR-TCR, TCR-HLA and TCR-CMV co-occurrence was scored with hypergeometric tests, and a repertoire-size bias correction was applied to TCR pairs. In a later analysis, false discovery rates were estimated by permuting HLA or CMV assignments 20 times. In a later analysis, co-occurring TCRs were grouped with DBSCAN, and TCRdist sequence similarity was added when clustering was performed within HLA-allele-positive subsets. Repertoires with fewer than 30,000 or more than 120,000 public chains were left out of co-occurrence clustering, as were four to six repertoires with anomalous nucleotide sharing. In its TCRdb copy, this immuneACCESS table keeps in-frame sequences only and misses some clones. Where compared with another copy, unresolved V genes explain less than half of these, and the others have no known cause. The V and J calls and clone size were taken over from that table, and D and trimming were inferred from the DNA. The sample contains about 130,000 clones, roughly 80% of them found a single time. Clones ranked in the top ten supply about 11% of the sample.

In total, roughly 710 healthy bone marrow donors made up the cohort. At the time of sampling, every cohort member was nominally healthy, though immune exposures that went unrecorded were likely present. The donor was CMV seropositive and was included in the group of some 290 seropositive cohort members. Each donor provided a peripheral blood sample, and peripheral blood mononuclear cells were used for TCR beta sequencing. The Qiagen DNeasy Blood Extraction Kit was used to extract genomic DNA from the blood cell samples. As regards this clone: Its antigen target is currently unknown. Germline and junction disagree at one end, which may indicate a read error.

What the work shows at the level of the full study, not this receptor alone: Immune exposure information for the cohort was limited to CMV serostatus. In a later analysis, several top co-occurrence clusters were reported to appear linked to parvovirus B19, influenza, CMV and Epstein-Barr virus. It was suggested by the authors that the approach could potentially be generalized to other disease states and immunological phenotypes. Only TCR beta chains were sequenced in this cohort, and the absence of alpha or paired-chain data limited detectable features. Broadly in line with IMGT annotations, most TCR beta V segments showed up in productive rearrangements about 87% or about 30% of the time in an earlier analysis of about 500 of the donors. Because counts were too low, roughly 18 rarely observed V segments, including chromosome 9 orphons, were left out of the earlier analysis of 587 of the donors. A few of the identified cytomegalovirus-associated TCR beta chains were confirmed in vitro to be specific for cytomegalovirus antigens. Across donors, most TCR sequences were observed very rarely, whereas some public TCRs were present in many individuals. A group of highly shared sequence variants was considered likely to be a technical artifact of the sequencing pipeline. A further reported finding was that TCR beta sequences accurately predicted the HLA-A and HLA-B alleles for most subjects in the first cohort. A later genetic analysis associated a missense DCLRE1C variant with V-gene and J-gene trimming of TCR beta chains, and an independent cohort replicated the association. Compared with the roughly 700-donor mean, donors in an Asian-associated ancestry cluster had fewer N-insertions in productive TCRs, according to a later genetic analysis. A later analysis found that most CMV-associated TCR beta chains appeared HLA-restricted, with HLA associations seemingly driven largely by CMV exposure. Because HLA typing was missing for some donors at each locus, association tests included only the typed subset. The presence/absence analyses assumed that sequencing depth was roughly uniform across donors, and that assumption may not be true. The classifier was reported to diagnose cytomegalovirus status with high specificity and sensitivity in both the original and validation cohorts. According to a later analysis, TCR association rates differed among HLA loci, with DRB1 alleles showing the most associated TCRs and HLA-C alleles showing the fewest. In a later analysis, over 15,000 TCR beta sequences were associated with specific HLA alleles at a false discovery rate of 0.05. A later analysis found that HLA-associated TCR beta chains were more clonally expanded and had lower generation probabilities than equally common non-associated chains. The study listed 150 to 200 TCR beta chains as associated with cytomegalovirus. When HLA alleles, especially DR and DQ, strongly co-occurred, attributing TCR associations to individual alleles was difficult. Correlated functional status among segregating V segments might reflect linkage disequilibrium, but an unknown experimental factor could not be ruled out.

The sequence was collected from a male donor in good health and CMV-seropositive. What was sequenced was PBMCs.

In nucleotide form, the sequence is TGTTCCAGCAGCCAACTAGCGGGGGTCACCTACGAGCAGTACTTC. Translated, this gives CSSSQLAGVTYEQYF. The rearrangement combines TRBV7-9 with TRBJ2-7; TRBD2 fits 11 bases in the junction. The germline V gene (reference sequence) gives CDR1 as SEHNR and CDR2 as FQNEAQ. Including cysteine and phenylalanine, the CDR3 has 15 amino acids. Only the CDR3 DNA is retained, 45 bases long and in frame from the first base.